These 18 T cell receptor beta chains were sequenced from one sample in a study of regulatory T cells in long-lasting Graves disease. Building of the TCR beta libraries involved iRepertoire HTBI primers and Arm-PCR of CDR3 regions. MiXCR, applied by TCRdb to the multiplex PCR reads, yields one record per CDR3 protein. The sample shows 300,000 to 450,000 distinct CDR3 sequences, roughly a sixth of them seen only once. Time point noted: newly diagnosed GD, antithyroid drugs for less than 3 months. After RNA was extracted from PBMCs, the TCR library was made from it. Source: peripheral blood mononuclear cells (PBMCs), taken at new diagnosis, from a patient treated with antithyroid drugs. All receptors come from a female donor with Graves disease.

The chain links TRBV2 to TRBJ1-1; D may be TRBD1 (6 bases). With 6 bases removed from V and 1 base from J, the gap between germline ends came to 12 bases. In germline, CDR1 is SNHLY, CDR2 FYNNEI. The CDR3 contains 14 residues. The CDR3 region is CASRTGSGNTEAFF. Here the CDR3 DNA reads TGTGCCAGCAGGACAGGTAGTGGGAACACTGAAGCTTTCTTT. The full variable domain, rest sourced from reference TRBV2 and TRBJ1-1, is EPEVTQTPSHQVTQMGQEVILRCVPISNHLYFYWYRQILGQKVEFLVSFYNNEISEKSEIFDDQFSVERPDGSNFTLKIRSTKLEDSAMYFCASRTGSGNTEAFFGQGTRLTVV.

Notes on this clonotype: This may come from a read error, since a much larger clone is one base off. The chain carries TRBV5-1 and TRBJ2-3; TRBD2 aligns across 8 bases. Germline CDR1 SGHRS, CDR2 YFSETQ. The CDR3 spans 16 residues. CDR3 residues: CASSLGLWRGVDEQSF. DNA of the CDR3: TGCGCCAGCAGCTTGGGGCTCTGGCGGGGGGTTGATGAGCAGTCCTTC.

This clonotype was found many times. The CDR3 DNA sequence: TGCAGTGCTAGGTGGACGGGACAGAACACTGAAGCTTTCTTT. Translation: CSARWTGQNTEAFF. The gene calls are TRBV20-1 and TRBJ1-1; D perhaps matches TRBD1 (6 bases). The CDR3 has 14 residues. Germline CDR1 is DFQATT and CDR2 is SNEGSKA (reference sequence). V was shortened by 3 bases and J by 1 base, with 12 bases between the two germline ends.

This clonotype showed up many times. The rearrangement joins TRBV12-3 or TRBV12-4 to TRBJ1-2; TRBD1 might be the D (6 bases). The ends were cut back, 7 bases at V and 4 bases at J, with 16 bases in the middle. This CDR3 is built from 14 residues. The CDR3 DNA reads TGTGCCAGCACCCGGGACACCCGATCCTATGGCTACACCTTC. Translated: CASTRDTRSYGYTF.

To note about this clonotype: This CDR3 fails to terminate in the conserved phenylalanine or tryptophan, so it likely reflects a read error. The chain employs TRBV12-3 or TRBV12-4 and TRBJ1-1, with D hard to call. This CDR3 comprises 13 residues. Trimming stripped 5 bases from V and 1 base from J, with 8 bases between. The DNA of the CDR3 is TGTGCCAGCAGTCCCCGACAGAACACTGAAGCTTTCTAT. Amino acid sequence: CASSPRQNTEAFY.

This clonotype was seen ten or more times. The V call is TRBV19, the J call TRBJ1-4, with no clear D. V was cut by 5 bases and J by 5 bases, with 15 bases left in between. Germline V gene data show CDR1 as LNHDA and CDR2 as SQIVND (reference sequence). The CDR3 runs to 15 residues. DNA for the CDR3: TGTGCCAGTAGTCCCTGGACTGAGGAGAATGAAAAACTGTTTTTT. Translated, it gives CASSPWTEENEKLFF.

This clonotype was seen ten or more times. The V call is TRBV7-2, the J call TRBJ2-7; 10 nucleotides line up with TRBD2. After removal of 8 bases from V and 2 bases from J, the junction contained 6 bases not matched to a gene. CDR1 and CDR2 from the germline V gene are SGHTA and FQGNSA. This CDR3 comprises 14 residues. CDR3 bases: TGTGCCAGCGGCCTAGCGGGAGTTACCTACGAGCAGTACTTC. Amino acids: CASGLAGVTYEQYF. Using reference TRBV7-2 and TRBJ2-7 for the parts outside the CDR3, the full variable domain is GAGVSQSPSNKVTEKGKDVELRCDPISGHTALYWYRQSLGQGLEFLIYFQGNSAPDKSGLPSDRFSAERTGGSVSTLTIQRTQQEDSAVYLCASGLAGVTYEQYFGPGTRLTVT.

In its sample, this clonotype was seen many times. The gene calls are TRBV11-2 and TRBJ2-2; D tentatively reads TRBD1 or TRBD2 (6 bases each). Trimming took off 4 bases at V and 3 bases at J, with 24 bases between the two ends. CDR1 is SGHAT, CDR2 FQNNGV, per germline. The CDR3 is made up of 19 amino acids. The CDR3 sequence is CASSSSIMGGRAYTGELFF. The CDR3 DNA sequence: TGTGCCAGCAGCTCGTCGATTATGGGGGGCAGGGCCTACACCGGGGAGCTGTTTTTT.

The rearrangement uses TRBV20-1 and TRBJ1-2; 7 bases align to TRBD1. CDR1 DFQATT and CDR2 SNEGSKA come from the germline V gene (reference sequence). Trimming took 4 bases from V and 0 from J; bases not matched to a gene: 5. The CDR3 runs 14 residues. The DNA for the CDR3 is TGCAGTGCTAAACAGGGGTTAGCTAACTATGGCTACACCTTC. The encoded protein is CSAKQGLANYGYTF.

This clonotype was found many times. This sequence joins TRBV12-3 or TRBV12-4 and TRBJ2-2, with TRBD1 as a possible D gene (5 bases). This CDR3 contains 15 residues. Trimming left V 5 bases short and J 5 bases short, with 15 bases between. The CDR3 DNA follows: TGTGCCAGCAGTCCGACAGTCCCCAGGACCGGGGAGCTGTTTTTT. This gives the protein CASSPTVPRTGELFF.

Regarding this clonotype: Possible read error: a much larger clone is one base away. CDR3 residues: CASSRALGANGQFF. DNA of the CDR3: TGTGCCAGCAGCCGGGCACTAGGTGCGAATGGGCAGTTCTTC. The chain is built from TRBV7-9 and TRBJ2-1; TRBD2 is a possible D gene (5 bases). The CDR3 is made up of 14 amino acids. Germline CDR1 and CDR2: SEHNR and FQNEAQ (reference sequence). The full variable domain, completed using reference TRBV7-9 and TRBJ2-1, is DTGVSQNPRHKITKRGQNVTFRCDPISEHNRLYWYRQTLGQGPEFLTYFQNEAQLEKSRLLSDRFSAERPKGSFSTLEIQRTEQGDSAMYLCASSRALGANGQFFGPGTRLTVL.

This sequence joins TRBV7-6 and TRBJ2-1; 7 nucleotides agree with TRBD1. J lost 7 bases, V lost 1 base, and 4 bases had no gene match. This CDR3 is built from 14 residues. CDR1 SGHVS and CDR2 FNYEAQ come from the germline V gene. The CDR3 reads CASSLGQGRNEQFF. The CDR3 DNA is TGTGCCAGCAGCTTAGGACAGGGTAGAAATGAGCAGTTCTTC.

The chain employs TRBV29-1 and TRBJ1-2; TRBD1 matches 9 bases. The junction had 6 bases not matched to a gene; V was cut back by 6 bases and J by 4 bases. Germline CDR1 is SQVTM and CDR2 is ANQGSEA. CDR3 size: 13 residues. This chain's CDR3 is CSVRDRAGYGYTF. CDR3 sequence (DNA): TGCAGCGTCCGGGACAGGGCCGGCTATGGCTACACCTTC.

A few counts support this clonotype. As the CDR3 is not closed by the conserved phenylalanine or tryptophan, this likely results from a read error. The limits of the CDR3 on the DNA are not certain, so only TCRdb's listed CDR3 is given. The chain has TRBV29-1 and TRBJ1-2. The germline V gene encodes CDR1 SQVTM and CDR2 ANQGSEA. The CDR3 length equals 10 residues, ends included. CDR3: CSVEGGVISL.

This clonotype was counted many times. The CDR3, as DNA: TGTGCCAGCAGGACGGCCGCTTGGGGCTACACCTTC. Translation: CASRTAAWGYTF. J is TRBJ1-2 and V is TRBV27; D is unclear. V lost 6 bases, J lost 8 bases, and 13 bases lay in between. Germline lookup yields CDR1 MNHEY and CDR2 SMNVEV (reference sequence). This CDR3 contains 12 residues.

This clonotype was recorded at least ten times. The chain links TRBV12-3 or TRBV12-4 to TRBJ2-5; D not resolved. This CDR3 has 15 amino acids. The V gene lost 5 bases and the J gene lost 1 base, with 14 bases spanning the gap. CDR3 region: CASSPEQISQETQYF. DNA for the CDR3: TGTGCCAGCAGTCCAGAACAGATTTCCCAAGAGACCCAGTACTTC.

The table lists this clonotype with many counts. The chain couples TRBV7-2 to TRBJ1-5; D remains unclear. V lost 7 bases, J lost 2 bases, and 12 bases lay in between. CDR3 length: 14 amino acids. Germline V gives CDR1 SGHTA, CDR2 FQGNSA. CDR3 nucleotides: TGTGCCAGCACCCACCGCGGGGGCAATCAGCCCCAGCATTTT. Encoded protein: CASTHRGGNQPQHF.

In this sample, this clonotype turned up many times. This chain uses TRBV12-3 or TRBV12-4 with TRBJ2-1; 9 positions agree with TRBD2. This CDR3 has 15 residues. V lost 2 bases and J lost 8; bases outside the gene matches: 7. CDR3: CASSLRGLAWDEQFF. CDR3 DNA: TGTGCCAGCAGTTTACGGGGACTAGCTTGGGATGAGCAGTTCTTC.